These T cell receptor beta chains were read from a single sample in a study of CD8 T cells in Susac syndrome. TCRdb independently ran MiXCR on the immunoSEQ multiplex PCR reads; one entry per CDR3 protein. The table shows about 180,000 distinct CDR3 sequences, with roughly 92% occurring only once. The source material was CD4+ T cells from PBMCs. The receptors were gathered from a human donor with Susac syndrome. The conserved cysteine and the conserved F or W are not part of the CDR3 here.

j_gene | v_gene | len | CDR3aa
TRBJ2-3 | TRBV5-4 | 13 | ASSSPIQRTDTQY
TRBJ1-4 | TRBV6-6 | 11 | ASSYPGDEKLF
TRBJ1-4 | TRBV29-1 | 11 | SALGGSYEKLF
TRBJ2-3 | TRBV3-1 | 15 | ASSRTSGGATADTQY
TRBJ2-5 | TRBV2 | 11 | ASTGAGGQAQY
TRBJ2-7 | TRBV12-3/TRBV12-4 | 12 | ASRGVWKGSEQY
TRBJ1-6 | TRBV2 | 11 | ASRLVVNSPLH
TRBJ2-4 | TRBV30 | 14 | AWSVDFSSQKDIQY
TRBJ2-6 | TRBV5-4 | 12 | ASSFSAGANVLT
TRBJ2-3 | TRBV20-1 | 13 | SARGTSGGKLTQY
TRBJ2-3 | TRBV29-1 | 10 | SVGKLTDTQY
TRBJ1-1 | TRBV29-1 | 13 | SVEVGQWLNTEAF
TRBJ2-3 | TRBV5-1 | 11 | ASSTGETDTQY
TRBJ1-5 | TRBV20-1 | 18 | SARGPGPPGQGWGNQPQH
TRBJ1-2 | TRBV20-1 | 14 | SARVVGVPINYGYT
TRBJ2-1 | TRBV2 | 12 | ASTEQAAYNEQF
TRBJ2-7 | TRBV7-9 | 12 | ASSNRDRAYEQY
TRBJ2-1 | TRBV5-4 | 13 | ASSLETVSYNEQF
TRBJ2-5 | TRBV20-1 | 11 | SALADYQETQY